The clone carrying this T cell receptor (beta chain) was recorded at least ten times. The antigen is undetermined. V was pared by 1 base and J by 2 bases, with 7 bases between. Germline lookup yields CDR1 LGHDT and CDR2 YNNKEL (reference sequence). The CDR3 is 14 residues long. Time point in this sample: pre-sensitization, week 0. Regarding treatment: therapeutic diphenylcyclopropenone sensitization with weekly scalp DPC. Unfractionated whole blood yielded the extracted total RNA. The data were obtained in a study of human T cells and chemical hapten exposure. Study-level information: Chiefly women, the patients showed alopecia areata, totalis or universalis.

It was the library that attached unique molecular identifiers to individual cDNA molecules. TCRdb itself ran the RACE reads through MiXCR, one entry per CDR3 protein. The sample records 35,000 or so distinct CDR3 sequences, 10% being singletons. Study-wide findings and caveats: Controls formed significantly fewer large CDR3 similarity clusters than expanded TCRs did.

The TCR sequence derives from a man in his fifties or sixties with alopecia areata. Some clones in this sample may be carry-over from other donors' samples. The V gene is TRBV3-1, the J gene TRBJ2-3, with no clear D. The sample consisted of whole blood, taken in connection with sensitization to the hapten diphenylcyclopropenone (DPC). CDR3 sequence: CASSQGTITDTQYF. As DNA, the CDR3 is TGTGCCAGCAGCCAAGGGACGATCACAGATACGCAGTATTTT.